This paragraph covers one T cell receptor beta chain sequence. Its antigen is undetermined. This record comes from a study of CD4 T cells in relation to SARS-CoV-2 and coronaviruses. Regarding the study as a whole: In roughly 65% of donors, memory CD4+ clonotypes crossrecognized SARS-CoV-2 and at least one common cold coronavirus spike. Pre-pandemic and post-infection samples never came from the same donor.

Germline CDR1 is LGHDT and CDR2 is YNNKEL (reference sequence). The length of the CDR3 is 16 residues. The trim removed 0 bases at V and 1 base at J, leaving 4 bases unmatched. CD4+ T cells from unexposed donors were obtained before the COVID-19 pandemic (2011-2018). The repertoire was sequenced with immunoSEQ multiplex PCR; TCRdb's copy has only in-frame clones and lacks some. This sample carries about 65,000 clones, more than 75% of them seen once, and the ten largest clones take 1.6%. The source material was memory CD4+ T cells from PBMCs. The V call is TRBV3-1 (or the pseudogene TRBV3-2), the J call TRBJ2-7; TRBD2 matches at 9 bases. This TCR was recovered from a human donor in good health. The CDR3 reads CASSQDSAGGSYEQYF. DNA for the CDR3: TGTGCCAGCAGCCAAGATTCAGCGGGGGGTTCCTACGAGCAGTACTTC.